A single sample is the source of the 24 T cell receptor beta chains below, sequenced in a study of T-cell reconstitution after alpha-beta-depleted transplantation in children (dated by TCRdb to about 2016). The library came from PCR. The instrument given in TCRdb is Illumina HiSeq 2500. TCR libraries were prepared with molecular barcoding, using unique molecular identifiers to normalize TCRbeta repertoire quantification. TCRdb ran its own pipeline on the public reads, namely fastp trimming at Q25 and MiXCR clone calling, and kept in-frame beta chains. A single entry per CDR3 protein holds the most common genes and DNA from its merged rows. The sample records fewer than 700,000 distinct CDR3 sequences, around 13% of which are singletons. Of the sample, over 2% is held by the ten largest clones. The treatment or condition label of this sample denotes: allogeneic hematopoietic cell transplantation with graft depleted of TCRalphabeta T cells and CD19 B cells.

The input for sequencing was PBMCs, mostly from graft donor cells, taken 360 days after TCRalphabeta/CD19-depleted stem cell transplant. These receptors came from a male patient under 18 who had a stem cell transplant for acute myeloid leukemia, so the T cells may come from the graft donor.

The chain's CDR3 is CASSQVQGPEKLFF. The DNA of the CDR3 is TGTGCCAGCAGCCAAGTACAGGGGCCTGAAAAACTGTTTTTT. The rearrangement joins TRBV14 to TRBJ1-4, with 7 bases fitting TRBD1. This CDR3 spans 14 amino acids. The germline V gene has CDR1 SGHDN and CDR2 FVKESK. V trimming: 1 base; J trimming: 7 bases; junction bases outside the gene matches: 3.

The sample holds a few counts of this clonotype. The rearrangement uses TRBV28 and TRBJ2-1; 12 nucleotides agree with TRBD2. The germline CDR1 and CDR2 sequences are MDHEN and SYDVKM. CDR3 size: 17 residues. V shed 1 base and J 6 bases; nucleotides not matched to a gene: 7. The CDR3 protein is CASSLSPTSGSGNEQFF. DNA of the CDR3: TGTGCCAGCAGTTTATCCCCGACTAGCGGGAGCGGCAATGAGCAGTTCTTC. The complete variable domain, with remaining parts taken from reference TRBV28 and TRBJ2-1, reads DVKVTQSSRYLVKRTGEKVFLECVQDMDHENMFWYRQDPGLGLRLIYFSYDVKMKEKGDIPEGYSVSREKKERFSLILESASTNQTSMYLCASSLSPTSGSGNEQFFGPGTRLTVL.

The J gene is TRBJ2-7, the V gene TRBV23-1; maybe TRBD2 (6 bases). TRBV23-1 is an ORF, and what it does is uncertain. The CDR3 has 17 amino acids. Trimming removed 4 bases at V and 0 bases at J, with 19 bases between. The CDR3 DNA follows: TGCGCCAGCAGTCTCCTCGTAACTTACGGGAGCTCCTACGAGCAGTACTTC. Amino acids: CASSLLVTYGSSYEQYF.

V gene TRBV10-3 combines with J gene TRBJ1-6; TRBD1 agrees at 7 bases. The V segment lost 7 bases and the J segment 2 bases; nucleotides outside the gene matches: 23. Germline V gene sequence: CDR1 ENHRY, CDR2 SYGVKD. This CDR3 spans 21 amino acids. Here the CDR3 DNA reads TGTGCCATCATCCGGTGGGGACAGAGGTACCCTAATGGGGCCTATAATTCACCCCTCCACTTT. Translated: CAIIRWGQRYPNGAYNSPLHF.

The rearrangement joins TRBV11-2 to TRBJ2-1, with 8 positions matching TRBD2. The ends lost 1 base at V and 0 bases at J; junction bases unmatched: 14. CDR3 size: 20 residues. Germline CDR1 reads SGHAT; CDR2 reads FQNNGV. CDR3 sequence: CASSLGGEWVAGSSYNEQFF. Written as DNA, the CDR3 is TGTGCCAGCAGCTTAGGAGGGGAGTGGGTAGCGGGAAGCTCCTACAATGAGCAGTTCTTC.

This clonotype has at least ten counts. The gene calls are TRBV24-1 and TRBJ2-1; TRBD1 agrees at 8 bases. The ends lost 4 bases at V and 2 bases at J; junction bases unmatched: 6. CDR3 length: 16 amino acids. The V gene's germline CDR1 is KGHDR and CDR2 SFDVKD. CDR3 bases: TGTGCCACCAGTGAACATACAGGGGGGACCTACAATGAGCAGTTCTTC. It codes for CATSEHTGGTYNEQFF.

This sequence joins TRBV5-1 and TRBJ2-1; D is unresolved. The V end lost 0 bases, the J end lost 1 base, and 8 bases lay between the germline ends. Germline CDR1 and CDR2: SGHRS and YFSETQ. This CDR3 is built from 15 residues. CDR3 sequence: CASSLDPRSYNEQFF. CDR3 DNA: TGCGCCAGCAGCTTGGACCCTAGATCCTACAATGAGCAGTTCTTC.

This clonotype occurred many times. The chain links TRBV15 to TRBJ2-3, with a tentative D call TRBD2 (5 bases). The CDR3 loop spans 15 amino acids. CDR1 is LNHNV and CDR2 is YYDKDF in the germline V gene (reference sequence). Trimming left V 9 bases short and J 4 bases short, with 20 bases between. CDR3 coding DNA: TGTGCCACGAGAACATGGGGAACAGCGGCAGATACGCAGTATTTT. It specifies CATRTWGTAADTQYF.

This clonotype was seen a few times. The chain joins TRBV5-8 to TRBJ2-3; D unresolved. This CDR3 has 12 residues. Germline values: CDR1 SGHTS, CDR2 YDEGEE. Trimming cost V 4 bases and J 6 bases, with 9 bases left between them. This CDR3 is CASSQRWDTQYF. The CDR3, as DNA: TGTGCCAGCAGCCAAAGATGGGATACGCAGTATTTT.

This clonotype was counted at least ten times. The chain employs TRBV18 and TRBJ2-2; no clear D. The CDR3 consists of 13 residues. Germline CDR1 KGHSH, CDR2 LQKENI. The ends were cut back, 1 base at V and 4 bases at J, with 4 bases in the middle. In DNA form, the CDR3 reads TGTGCCAGCTCACCACAGGGCACCGGGGAGCTGTTTTTT. Its translation is CASSPQGTGELFF.

The chain recombines TRBV12-3 or TRBV12-4 with TRBJ1-5, with TRBD1 matching over 8 bases. After removal of 5 bases from V and 5 bases from J, the junction contained 8 bases not matched to a gene. This CDR3 has 15 amino acids. CDR3 region: CASSRGGTGHQPQHF. DNA for the CDR3: TGTGCCAGCAGTCGAGGAGGGACAGGTCATCAGCCCCAGCATTTT.

The chain is built from TRBV5-1 and TRBJ2-1; D ambiguous. Trimming removed 0 bases at V and 9 bases at J, with 10 bases between. This CDR3 comprises 13 residues. Looked up from germline, CDR1 is SGHRS and CDR2 is YFSETQ. CDR3 coding DNA: TGCGCCAGCAGCTTGGACAGTAGGGCTGAGCAGTTCTTC. It specifies CASSLDSRAEQFF.

This clonotype turned up a few times. V is TRBV4-3 and J is TRBJ2-3; a possible D gene is TRBD2 (6 bases). From germline, CDR1 is LGHNA and CDR2 YSLEER. The CDR3 is made up of 16 amino acids. V lost 0 bases, J lost 6 bases, and 16 bases lay in between. CDR3 region: CASSQDETSLLDTQYF. In DNA, the CDR3 is TGCGCCAGCAGCCAAGATGAAACTAGCTTGTTGGATACGCAGTATTTT.

On this clonotype: This CDR3 fails to terminate in the conserved phenylalanine or tryptophan, so it likely reflects a read error. This rearrangement joins TRBV6-1 to TRBJ1-3, with TRBD1 matching 7 bases. With V trimmed by 6 bases and J by 0 bases, 5 bases remained unmatched. This CDR3 spans 15 amino acids. CDR1 is MNHNS and CDR2 is SASEGT in the germline V gene. CDR3 DNA: TGTGCCAGCAGCCCGGACAGGAGCTCTGGAAACACCATATATTCT. This gives the protein CASSPDRSSGNTIYS.

Only a few counts were recorded for this clonotype. The chain couples TRBV7-3 to TRBJ2-1; 10 bases agree with TRBD2. This CDR3 contains 16 residues. Germline lookup yields CDR1 SGHTA and CDR2 FQGTGA. V was pared by 5 bases and J by 9 bases, with 13 bases of the junction left unmatched. Here the CDR3 DNA reads TGTGCCAGCAGCCCCCTTCGAGCGGGAGGGGACCGTGAGCAGTTCTTC. Its protein product is CASSPLRAGGDREQFF.

This clonotype was seen only a few times. This sequence joins TRBV12-3 or TRBV12-4 and TRBJ1-5; D may be TRBD1 (6 bases). V lost 3 bases to trimming and J lost 2 bases, with 17 bases between them. This CDR3 region has 17 residues. CDR3 residues: CASSFIGAGEGNQPQHF. In DNA, the CDR3 is TGTGCCAGCAGTTTTATCGGGGCAGGGGAAGGCAATCAGCCCCAGCATTTT.

The chain links TRBV28 to TRBJ1-2; 8 nucleotides align to TRBD1. The CDR3 runs 15 residues. The V gene end was trimmed by 3 bases and the J gene end by 2 bases; junction bases not matched to a gene: 5. In germline, CDR1 is MDHEN, CDR2 SYDVKM. The chain's CDR3 is CASSFPGTGNYGYTF. CDR3 nucleotide sequence: TGTGCCAGCAGTTTTCCCGGGACAGGAAACTATGGCTACACCTTC.

This chain joins TRBV10-3 and TRBJ2-5, with D tentatively TRBD1 or TRBD2 (5 bases each). CDR1 is ENHRY, CDR2 SYGVKD, per germline. The CDR3 is 16 amino acids. Trimming stripped 4 bases from V and 2 bases from J, with 17 bases between. In DNA, the CDR3 is TGTGCCATCAGTGGGGAAAAGGGGAGACAGCAAGAGACCCAGTACTTC. Translation: CAISGEKGRQQETQYF.

This sequence joins TRBV29-1 and TRBJ1-1; possibly TRBD1 for D (5 bases). This CDR3 region has 13 residues. V lost 1 base to trimming and J lost 7 bases, with 13 bases between them. Germline loops: CDR1 SQVTM, CDR2 ANQGSEA. The CDR3 DNA reads TGCAGCGTTGAAGGGGGGTACGGAATTGAAGCTTTCTTT. This encodes CSVEGGYGIEAFF.

The sample holds a few counts of this clonotype. The V gene is TRBV5-5, the J gene TRBJ1-1, with 8 bases fitting TRBD1. The germline gives CDR1 SGHKS, CDR2 YYEKEE (reference sequence). V dropped 5 bases and J dropped 7; count of bases not matched to a gene: 7. The CDR3 length is 13 residues. CDR3 nucleotide sequence: TGTGCCAGCAGACTCCAGGGGGCGGTTGAAGCTTTCTTT. Translated: CASRLQGAVEAFF.

This clonotype was counted between two and nine times. The J gene is TRBJ1-1, the V gene TRBV29-1; D perhaps matches TRBD1 (5 bases). Trimming took off 4 bases at V and 0 bases at J, with 15 bases between the two ends. The CDR3 length is 15 residues. Germline V gene data show CDR1 as SQVTM and CDR2 as ANQGSEA. The CDR3 sequence is CSVAITGAMNTEAFF. The DNA of the CDR3 is TGCAGCGTTGCGATTACAGGCGCCATGAACACTGAAGCTTTCTTT.

This clonotype has only a few counts. This rearrangement joins TRBV6-2 or TRBV6-3 to TRBJ2-2, with D possibly TRBD2 on 7 matching bases. Germline-derived CDR1 and CDR2 are MNHEY and SVGEGT. The CDR3 runs 14 residues. Trimming took off 7 bases at V and 6 bases at J, with 15 bases between the two ends. CDR3 sequence: CASTRTRGAGELFF. The CDR3 region has the DNA TGTGCCAGCACTAGGACTAGGGGGGCCGGGGAGCTGTTTTTT.

The CDR3 DNA reads TGTGCCAGCAAAGGAGGGGGACAGGGGCTGAACACTGAAGCTTTCTTT. Protein sequence: CASKGGGQGLNTEAFF. This chain links TRBV27 with TRBJ1-1, with 10 bases fitting TRBD1. J was trimmed by 0 bases and V by 7 bases; bases with no gene match: 8. The V gene's germline CDR1 is MNHEY and CDR2 SMNVEV (reference sequence). The CDR3 extends over 16 amino acids.

In its sample, this clonotype was seen a few times. The chain recombines TRBV6-1 with TRBJ2-7; tentatively, D is TRBD1 (6 bases). The V end lost 11 bases, the J end lost 1 base, and 15 bases lay between the germline ends. CDR3 length: 13 amino acids. Germline loops: CDR1 MNHNS, CDR2 SASEGT. The CDR3 DNA reads as TGTGCCCGATTTGGGGGCGCTTCCTACGAGCAGTACTTC. Translating gives CARFGGASYEQYF.